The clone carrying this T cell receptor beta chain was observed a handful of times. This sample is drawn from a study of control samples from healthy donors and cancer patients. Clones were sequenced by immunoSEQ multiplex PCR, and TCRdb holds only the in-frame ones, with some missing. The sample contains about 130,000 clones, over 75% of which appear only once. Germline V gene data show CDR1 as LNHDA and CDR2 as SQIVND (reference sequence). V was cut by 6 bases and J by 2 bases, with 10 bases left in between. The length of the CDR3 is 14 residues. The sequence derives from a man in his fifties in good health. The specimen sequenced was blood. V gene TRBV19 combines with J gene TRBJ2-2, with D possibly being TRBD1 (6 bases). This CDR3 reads CASRPDRNTGELFF. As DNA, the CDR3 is TGTGCCAGTAGGCCGGACAGAAACACCGGGGAGCTGTTTTTT.